This TCR beta chain emerged from a study of T cells in Graves' hyperthyroidism and ophthalmopathy. Researchers amplified the TCR beta CDR3 regions from RNA transcripts. TCR CDR3 underwent first-round RT-PCR with the HTBI primer set. TCRdb reprocessed the multiplex PCR reads via MiXCR and lists one record per CDR3 protein. The sample has about 510,000 distinct CDR3 sequences; 14% are singletons. Ten or more counts support this clonotype. The CDR3 runs 15 residues. Trimming removed 4 bases from V and 1 base from J, with 13 bases in between. Looked up from germline, CDR1 is MNHEY and CDR2 is SMNVEV (reference sequence).

This rearrangement joins TRBV27 to TRBJ1-1, with D unclear. The TCR comes from a woman in her thirties or forties with Graves' hyperthyroidism. Material for sequencing was blood. CDR3 sequence (DNA): TGTGCCAGCAGTTCAGCTCGGGCAGGGAACACTGAAGCTTTCTTT. It specifies CASSSARAGNTEAFF.